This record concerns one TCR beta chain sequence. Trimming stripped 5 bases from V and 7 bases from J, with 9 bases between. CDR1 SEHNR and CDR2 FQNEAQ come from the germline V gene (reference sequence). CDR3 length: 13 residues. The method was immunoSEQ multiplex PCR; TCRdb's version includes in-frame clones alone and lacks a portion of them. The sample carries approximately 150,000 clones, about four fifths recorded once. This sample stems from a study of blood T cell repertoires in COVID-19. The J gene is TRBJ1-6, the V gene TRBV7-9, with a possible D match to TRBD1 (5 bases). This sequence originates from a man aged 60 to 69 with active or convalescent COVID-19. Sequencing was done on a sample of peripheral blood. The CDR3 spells CASSERQNSPLHF. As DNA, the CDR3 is TGTGCCAGCAGCGAAAGACAGAATTCACCCCTCCACTTT.